This T cell receptor (beta chain) comes out of a study of blood T cell repertoires in COVID-19. In the study overall: Some COVID-19 samples were acute and others convalescent; all came from the United States, Italy and Spain. T cells, B-cell-depleted T cells, or PBMCs provided the cDNA or gDNA that served as material.

The data were produced by immunoSEQ multiplex PCR, yet TCRdb's version contains in-frame clones alone and is incomplete. The repertoire includes fewer than 500,000 clones, 87% of them detected once, and approximately 0.7% sits in the top ten. The CDR3 is made up of 16 amino acids. The V end was cut by 3 bases, the J end by 0 bases, with 12 bases between. Participants were placed into cohorts based on the clinical history they reported. Cohort 3 recovered donors had two negative PCRs, clearance, or symptom resolution. The chain links TRBV23-1 to TRBJ1-5; D is possibly TRBD1 (5 bases). TRBV23-1 falls under the ORF class, with uncertain function. This TCR was sampled from a woman between 18 and 30 years old who had recovered from COVID-19. Material for sequencing was PBMCs or T cells enriched from blood (not recorded which). CDR3 region: CASSQKWDYSNQPQHF. The CDR3 DNA reads TGCGCCAGCAGTCAGAAGTGGGACTATAGCAATCAGCCCCAGCATTTT.